This TCR beta chain was identified in a study of shared clonotypes between healthy human individuals. Turning to the study itself: Donors had three CD4 naive, three CD4 memory, two CD8 naive and one CD8 memory plate apiece.

Clones were sequenced by immunoSEQ multiplex PCR, and TCRdb holds only the in-frame ones, with some missing. The sample holds about 2 million clones, about 95% seen once. CD45RO negativity and positive selection for CCR7 defined naive CD8 cells, a population that excluded terminally differentiated effector memory CD45RA+ cells. On this clone: The germline gene is not matched at one end of the junction; a read error may be the cause.

CDR1 and CDR2 from the germline V gene are MNHEY and SMNVEV (reference sequence). This CDR3 is 16 amino acids long. The chain recombines TRBV27 with TRBJ2-7, with D possibly matching TRBD1 (9 bases). This clonotype was obtained from a man younger than 35 in good health. Sequencing used naive CD8+ T cells sorted from blood. The CDR3 sequence: CASSLLAGQGSDEQYF. DNA of the CDR3: TGTGCCAGCAGTTTATTAGCGGGACAGGGCTCCGACGAGCAGTACTTC.